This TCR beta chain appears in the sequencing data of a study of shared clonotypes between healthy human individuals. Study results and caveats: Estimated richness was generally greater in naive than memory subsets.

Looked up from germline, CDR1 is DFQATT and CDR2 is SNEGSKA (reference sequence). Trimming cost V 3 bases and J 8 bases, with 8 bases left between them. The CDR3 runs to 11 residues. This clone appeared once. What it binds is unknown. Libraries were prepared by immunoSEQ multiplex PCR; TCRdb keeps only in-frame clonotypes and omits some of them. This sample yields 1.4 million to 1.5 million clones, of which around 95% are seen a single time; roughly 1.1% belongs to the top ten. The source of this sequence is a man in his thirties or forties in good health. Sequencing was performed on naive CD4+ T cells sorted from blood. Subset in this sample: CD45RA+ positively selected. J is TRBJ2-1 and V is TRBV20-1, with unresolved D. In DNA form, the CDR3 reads TGCAGTGCTAGGTCCGTCGATGAGCAGTTCTTC. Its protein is CSARSVDEQFF.